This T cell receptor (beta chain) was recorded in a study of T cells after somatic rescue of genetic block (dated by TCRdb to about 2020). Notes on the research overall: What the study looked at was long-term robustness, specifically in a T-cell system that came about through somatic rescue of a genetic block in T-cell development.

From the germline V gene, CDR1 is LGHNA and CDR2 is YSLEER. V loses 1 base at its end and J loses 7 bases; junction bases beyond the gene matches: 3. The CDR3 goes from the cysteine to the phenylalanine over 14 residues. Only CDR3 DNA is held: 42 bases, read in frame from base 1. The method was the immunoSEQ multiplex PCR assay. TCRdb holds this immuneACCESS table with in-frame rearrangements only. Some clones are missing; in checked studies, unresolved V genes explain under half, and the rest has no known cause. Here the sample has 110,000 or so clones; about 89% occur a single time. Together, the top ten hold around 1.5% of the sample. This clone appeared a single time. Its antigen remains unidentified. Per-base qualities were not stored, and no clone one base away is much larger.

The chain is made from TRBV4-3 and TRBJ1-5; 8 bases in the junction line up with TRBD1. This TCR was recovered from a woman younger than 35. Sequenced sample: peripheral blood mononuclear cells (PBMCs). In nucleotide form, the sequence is TGCGCCAGCAGCCAAGCCAGGGGGCCCCAGCCCCAGCATTTT. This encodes CASSQARGPQPQHF.